This entry concerns a single T cell receptor beta chain. The repertoire was sequenced with immunoSEQ multiplex PCR; TCRdb's copy has only in-frame clones and lacks some. Of 50,000 or so clones in the sample, roughly 94% were seen once. Germline V lookup: CDR1 MNHEY, CDR2 SVGAGI. Trimming cost V 7 bases and J 4 bases; bases outside gene matches: 4. The CDR3 length is 14 residues. These data originate in a study of T cell changes during pregnancy in multiple sclerosis. The clonotype originates from a female donor with multiple sclerosis, enrolled in a pregnancy study. The rearrangement links TRBV6-5 to TRBJ2-1; 10 positions match TRBD2. The sample was CD4+ T cells from peripheral blood mononuclear cells, taken in the second trimester of pregnancy. The CDR3: CASTGTSAYNEQFF. The CDR3 nucleotides read TGTGCCAGCACCGGGACTAGCGCGTACAATGAGCAGTTCTTC.